This is a list of T cell receptor beta chains from one sample in a study of long-term antiretroviral therapy in people with HIV. Method: immunoSEQ multiplex PCR; TCRdb's copy keeps in-frame clones and lacks some. The data show under 30,000 clones, with about 95% seen just once and about 2% held by the top ten. The sample was unsorted PBMCs, taken more than 4.7 years after starting antiretroviral therapy. All receptors derive from a woman between 45 and 65 years old with HIV. The CDR3 runs from the conserved cysteine through the conserved F or W. Each record gives: V gene, CDR3 length, J gene, clone size, D gene, CDR3 protein, CDR3 DNA. D genes are given only for firm matches. For some rows the clone size is stated as once, few or many, or as a class when expanded; others skip it.

>TRBV19|14|TRBJ1-4|.|.
CASSIASSNEKLFF
TGTGCCAGTAGTATCGCCAGTTCTAATGAAAAACTGTTTTTT
>TRBV5-1|12|TRBJ2-7|.|.
CASSLEPGEQYF
TGCGCCAGCAGCTTGGAACCGGGGGAGCAGTACTTC
>TRBV28|14|TRBJ2-1|.|.
CASSPAIDGNEQFF
TGTGCCAGCAGTCCCGCGATAGACGGCAATGAGCAGTTCTTC
>TRBV10-3|16|TRBJ2-3|.|TRBD2
CAISESAGGTTDTQYF
TGTGCCATCAGTGAGTCAGCGGGAGGCACCACAGATACGCAGTATTTT
>TRBV5-1|15|TRBJ2-1|once|TRBD2
CASSLEAGAYNEQFF
TGCGCCAGCAGCTTGGAAGCGGGAGCCTACAATGAGCAGTTCTTC
>TRBV2|13|TRBJ1-2|.|.
CASNPTGAYGYTF
TGTGCCAGCAATCCAACTGGGGCCTATGGCTACACCTTC
>TRBV18|13|TRBJ1-5|.|TRBD1
CASSPDREQPQHF
TGTGCCAGCTCACCGGACAGGGAGCAGCCCCAGCATTTT
>TRBV28|19|TRBJ2-1|.|TRBD2
CASSLFDGTSGRAENEQFF
TGTGCCAGCAGTTTATTCGACGGGACTAGCGGGAGGGCTGAAAATGAGCAGTTCTTC
>TRBV30|13|TRBJ1-1|once|.
CAWSPPALTEAFF
TGTGCCTGGAGTCCCCCAGCACTCACTGAAGCTTTCTTT
>TRBV6-4|14|TRBJ2-3|.|TRBD2
CARPSGESGDTQYF
TGTGCCCGGCCTAGCGGGGAGTCGGGAGATACGCAGTATTTT
>TRBV19|14|TRBJ1-5|.|TRBD1
CASSIQDRGQPQHF
TGTGCCAGTAGTATCCAGGACAGGGGTCAGCCCCAGCATTTT
>TRBV2|14|TRBJ2-1|.|TRBD1
CACHFGTGANEQFF
TGTGCCTGCCATTTTGGGACAGGGGCCAATGAGCAGTTCTTC
>TRBV6-6|14|TRBJ1-3|.|TRBD1
CASSYTGVGNTIYF
TGTGCCAGCAGTTACACAGGGGTTGGAAACACCATATATTTT
>TRBV19|11|TRBJ1-1|few|.
CASSIGVEAFF
TGTGCCAGTAGTATAGGGGTTGAAGCTTTCTTT
>TRBV6-1|14|TRBJ2-5|.|TRBD1
CASSASGQGVTQYF
TGTGCCAGCAGTGCATCGGGACAGGGAGTGACCCAGTACTTC
>TRBV2|13|TRBJ1-1|.|TRBD1
CASRGQEGAEAFF
TGTGCCAGCAGAGGACAGGAGGGGGCTGAAGCTTTCTTT
>TRBV5-1|14|TRBJ2-3|.|.
CASSPAGRTDTQYF
TGCGCCAGCAGCCCCGCAGGGCGCACAGATACGCAGTATTTT
>TRBV5-1|14|TRBJ1-1|once|.
CASRARGENTEAFF
TGCGCCAGCAGAGCCAGGGGCGAGAACACTGAAGCTTTCTTT
>TRBV21-1|17|TRBJ2-7|.|.
CASSKSRGGTGNYEQYF
TGTGCCAGCAGCAAAAGTAGAGGGGGGACAGGGAACTACGAGCAGTACTTC
>TRBV7-6|15|TRBJ1-1|.|.
CASSLGGPMNTEAFF
TGTGCCAGCAGCTTAGGAGGACCGATGAACACTGAAGCTTTCTTT
>TRBV4-1|16|TRBJ1-5|.|.
CASSQDSNRGNQPQHF
TGCGCCAGCAGCCAAGACTCGAACAGGGGCAATCAGCCCCAGCATTTT
>TRBV28|17|TRBJ2-7|.|TRBD1
CASTARVGQGARVEQYF
TGTGCCAGCACAGCAAGGGTCGGACAGGGGGCCCGAGTGGAGCAGTACTTC
>TRBV7-3|14|TRBJ2-2|.|.
CASSLQGNTGELFF
TGTGCCAGCAGCTTACAGGGGAACACCGGGGAGCTGTTTTTT
>TRBV6-1|16|TRBJ2-5|.|TRBD2
CASSEMTSGYQETQYF
TGTGCCAGCAGTGAAATGACTAGCGGGTACCAAGAGACCCAGTACTTC
>TRBV4-1|15|TRBJ2-5|.|TRBD1
CASSQEGTGVGTQYF
TGCGCCAGCAGCCAAGAAGGGACAGGGGTCGGGACCCAGTACTTC
>TRBV5-4|13|TRBJ2-7|.|.
CASSLGGTYEQYF
TGTGCCAGCAGCTTAGGCGGGACGTACGAGCAGTACTTC
>TRBV28|15|TRBJ1-2|.|TRBD1
CASSLADRGGYGYTF
TGTGCCAGCAGTTTAGCTGACAGGGGCGGCTATGGCTACACCTTC
>TRBV6-5|15|TRBJ1-1|.|.
CASSYSGRENTEAFF
TGTGCCAGCAGTTACTCGGGCAGGGAGAACACTGAAGCTTTCTTT
>TRBV10-3|15|TRBJ2-7|.|.
CAISIDSLRSYEQYF
TGTGCCATCAGTATCGACAGCTTACGGTCCTACGAGCAGTACTTC
>TRBV6-5|13|TRBJ2-6|.|.
CASSYSGANVLTF
TGTGCCAGCAGTTACAGTGGGGCCAACGTCCTGACTTTC
>TRBV2|15|TRBJ1-5|.|TRBD1
CASQGAPYSNQPQHF
TGTGCCAGTCAGGGGGCCCCATATAGCAATCAGCCCCAGCATTTT
>TRBV27|14|TRBJ2-7|.|.
CASSLSSVFLEQYF
TGTGCCAGCAGTTTAAGTAGTGTTTTTCTCGAGCAGTACTTC
>TRBV4-1|16|TRBJ2-3|.|TRBD1
CASSQERQGNKDTQYF
TGCGCCAGCAGCCAAGAGAGACAGGGGAATAAAGATACGCAGTATTTT
>TRBV9|14|TRBJ2-1|.|TRBD2
CASSPQTSSDEQFF
TGTGCCAGCAGCCCCCAGACTAGCAGCGATGAGCAGTTCTTC
>TRBV6-5|14|TRBJ1-1|.|.
CASSYGGDLIEAFF
TGTGCCAGCAGTTACGGCGGGGACCTAATTGAAGCTTTCTTT
>TRBV18|15|TRBJ2-7|once|TRBD1
CASSRDRNTAYEQYF
TGTGCCAGCTCAAGGGACAGGAACACCGCCTACGAGCAGTACTTC
>TRBV6-5|13|TRBJ1-1|.|.
CASSFQSNTEAFF
TGTGCCAGCAGTTTTCAGTCGAACACTGAAGCTTTCTTT
>TRBV5-1|13|TRBJ1-1|.|TRBD1
CASGTGRVTEAFF
TGCGCCAGCGGGACAGGCCGGGTCACTGAAGCTTTCTTT
>TRBV6-5|12|TRBJ2-1|.|TRBD2
CASSELAGRQFF
TGTGCCAGCAGTGAACTAGCGGGGAGGCAGTTCTTC
>TRBV7-8|17|TRBJ2-3|.|TRBD2
CASSPRTSLEFTDTQYF
TGTGCCAGCAGCCCCCGGACTAGCTTGGAGTTCACAGATACGCAGTATTTT
>TRBV5-1|14|TRBJ1-4|.|.
CASSLPEEGEKLFF
TGCGCCAGCAGCTTGCCAGAGGAGGGTGAAAAACTGTTTTTT
>TRBV6-5|11|TRBJ2-5|few|.
CASRTTGTQYF
TGTGCCAGCAGAACGACTGGGACCCAGTACTTC
>TRBV5-6|13|TRBJ2-7|.|.
CASDPGVLSEQYF
TGTGCCAGCGATCCAGGGGTTTTGAGCGAGCAGTACTTC
>TRBV6-5|14|TRBJ1-2|.|TRBD1
CASRPSGGNGGYTF
TGTGCCAGCAGGCCCTCAGGGGGAAACGGGGGCTACACCTTC
>TRBV9|16|TRBJ1-1|.|TRBD1
CASSPPTGVANTEAFF
TGTGCCAGCAGCCCCCCGACAGGGGTAGCGAACACTGAAGCTTTCTTT
>TRBV11-2|13|TRBJ2-5|.|.
CASSLGGGETQYF
TGTGCCAGCAGCTTAGGTGGCGGGGAGACCCAGTACTTC
>TRBV4-1|16|TRBJ2-7|.|TRBD1
CASSLPRTGQPLEQYF
TGCGCCAGCAGCCTCCCGAGGACAGGTCAACCCCTCGAGCAGTACTTC
>TRBV5-1|15|TRBJ1-1|.|TRBD1
CASSGGTGLNTEAFF
TGCGCCAGCAGCGGAGGGACAGGGTTGAACACTGAAGCTTTCTTT
>TRBV5-1|15|TRBJ1-2|.|.
CASSFIHLGDYGYTF
TGCGCCAGCAGCTTTATCCACCTGGGGGACTATGGCTACACCTTC
>TRBV14|16|TRBJ2-7|.|TRBD2
CASSHLLAGGSYEQYF
TGTGCCAGCAGCCACCTACTAGCGGGGGGTTCCTACGAGCAGTACTTC
>TRBV7-3|14|TRBJ2-7|once|TRBD1
CASSLGDSSYEQYF
TGTGCCAGCAGCTTAGGGGACAGCTCCTACGAGCAGTACTTC
>TRBV4-1|15|TRBJ2-1|.|.
CASSQGSSFYNEQFF
TGCGCCAGCAGCCAAGGGTCTAGCTTCTACAATGAGCAGTTCTTC
>TRBV19|16|TRBJ2-3|.|.
CASSGRRDSNTDTQYF
TGTGCCAGTAGTGGCCGCCGGGACTCAAACACAGATACGCAGTATTTT